This TCR beta chain stems from a study of T cell responses to AZD1222 COVID-19 vaccine. General observations from the study: Targets within unmutated variant regions were reportedly found for nearly half of spike-specific TCRs. Two AZD1222 doses significantly raised spike-specific TCR breadth and depth over controls. It was only after the peak T cell response that any repertoires were sampled.

This clone was observed a single time. Its antigen is unknown. Here immunoSEQ multiplex PCR was the method, and the copy in TCRdb shows in-frame clones only, minus some. The table records some 140,000 clones, about 85% of them present only once. With 7 bases removed from V and 4 bases from J, the gap between germline ends came to 20 bases. This CDR3 comprises 16 residues. CDR1 is LNHDA and CDR2 is SQIVND in the germline V gene (reference sequence). V usage is TRBV19 and J usage is TRBJ1-3; D perhaps matches TRBD1 (6 bases). This TCR was sampled from an adult in good health. The source was peripheral blood, collected on day 0 of AZD1222 vaccination. The CDR3 DNA reads TGTGCCAGTACCACCACGTGGGGGGGCCTCGGAAACACCATATATTTT. It translates to CASTTTWGGLGNTIYF.